This T cell receptor (beta chain) was sequenced during a study of blood T cell repertoires in COVID-19. Looking at the study overall: Acute-phase and convalescent COVID-19 samples originated in the United States, Italy and Spain. PBMCs, B-cell-depleted T cells, or T cells provided the cDNA or gDNA that made up the material.

The CDR3 sequence is 13 residues long. V was clipped by 4 bases and J by 6 bases, with 10 bases between them. In germline, CDR1 is LGHNA, CDR2 YSLEER. How the authors handled the data: Reference gene primer amplification in the assay estimated nucleated cell counts. Sequencing used immunoSEQ multiplex PCR; TCRdb keeps in-frame clones, though not all of them. V, J and clone size are taken as reported in that table, and D and trimming were inferred from the DNA itself. The sample lists more than 300,000 clones, about 90% occurring once. The J gene is TRBJ1-5, the V gene TRBV4-3, with a tentative D call TRBD1 (5 bases). This TCR derives from a man between 18 and 35 years old who had recovered from COVID-19. The specimen was peripheral blood. CDR3 coding DNA: TGCGCCAGCAGCCCCCAGGGCGGTCAGCCCCAGCATTTT. This gives the protein CASSPQGGQPQHF.